This record covers a single TCR beta chain. Germline V CDR1 and CDR2: LNHDA, SQIVND (reference sequence). CDR3 length equals 14 residues. The V and J ends lost 5 bases and 4 bases respectively, with 12 bases between them. Profiling relied on immunoSEQ multiplex PCR, and the TCRdb table lists in-frame clones only, not all of them. The table records 40,000 to 50,000 clones, about 72% of them present only once. This record comes from a study of preoperative IRX-2 immunotherapy in early breast cancer. The treatment was: preoperative locoregional IRX-2 cytokine immunotherapy. This phase Ib study tested locoregional IRX-2 cytokine immunotherapy given before surgery.

The genes are TRBV19 and TRBJ1-5; D gene unclear. The origin of this receptor is a human donor with breast cancer. The sequencing used tumor tissue, collected after IRX-2 immunotherapy. The CDR3 coding sequence is TGTGCCAGTAGTTTCCCTTCGTTTAATCAGCCCCAGCATTTT. Encoded protein: CASSFPSFNQPQHF.